This T cell receptor beta chain was sequenced for a study of T cell responses to AZD1222 COVID-19 vaccine. V was pared by 4 bases and J by 1 base, with 15 bases between. Looked up from germline, CDR1 is KGHSH and CDR2 is LQKENI. The CDR3 contains 16 residues. Regarding the study as a whole: Recipients of two AZD1222 doses showed rising Spike-specific TCR breadth and depth. Variant regions that are unmutated are reportedly the target of nearly half of spike-specific TCRs. Vaccine-associated CD4 TCRs ranged over spike, dominating at 160-218 and 743-854.

About this clone: The antigen remains unidentified.

Second doses that came at about 4 or about 12 weeks were put together. Repertoires were generated with immunoSEQ multiplex PCR, while TCRdb's copy carries only in-frame clones and drops some. The table has roughly 100,000 clones, about 88% seen once. This receptor was identified in an adult who received the AZD1222 COVID-19 vaccine. The sequencing here drew on peripheral blood, taken 28 days after the second AZD1222 dose. The genes are TRBV18 and TRBJ2-3; possible D gene TRBD2, 6 bases. CDR3 coding DNA: TGTGCCAGCTCACTAGCGGCACCGCAGGGCACAGATACGCAGTATTTT. Protein: CASSLAAPQGTDTQYF.